A few counts support the clone carrying this T cell receptor beta chain. Its antigen is currently unknown. V lost 6 bases to trimming and J lost 5 bases; unmatched junction nucleotides: 5. The CDR3 sequence is 14 residues long. Each CDR3 protein is one row after TCRdb ran MiXCR on the 5' RACE reads. The sample includes around 340,000 distinct CDR3 sequences, 10% to 15% of them seen just once. The data were obtained in a study of T-cell memory formation after mild COVID-19. For the study at large: TCR clusters largely stayed donor specific.

General observations from the study: Whether day 37 second-wave clones are SARS-CoV-2-specific was not confirmed. Some clones that responded turned up in pre-infection memory, which suggests that cross-reactive memory joined in.

The sequenced sample consisted of PBMCs or a T cell subset sorted from them (not recorded which). The receptor was isolated from a man aged 18-30 years who had mild COVID-19 (a few samples of this study predate the infection). Cell type and time point are not known. This rearrangement joins TRBV12-3 or TRBV12-4 to TRBJ2-2; 8 bases align to TRBD2. The CDR3 here is CASRRGGRTGELFF. For the CDR3, the DNA is TGTGCCAGCAGGCGCGGGGGGCGGACCGGGGAGCTGTTTTTT.